This is a list of T cell receptor beta chains from one sample in a study of T cell changes during pregnancy in multiple sclerosis. Measured with immunoSEQ multiplex PCR; TCRdb has only the in-frame clones, and not every one. The sample carries under 70,000 clones, about 93% recorded once. This material consisted of CD4+ T cells from peripheral blood mononuclear cells, taken after pregnancy. The receptor set was obtained from a female donor with multiple sclerosis, enrolled in a pregnancy study. Both conserved end residues are part of each CDR3. A D gene is named only where the DNA matches it firmly. Only part of the rows carry a size: once, few, many, or a class if the clone is expanded.

>TRBD1|TRBV28|TRBJ1-2|few
TGTGCCAGCGGGGACAGTCCATATGGCTACACCTTC
CASGDSPYGYTF
>TRBD1|TRBV29-1|TRBJ2-1|-
TGCAGCGGTTACAGGGGCCACAATGAGCAGTTCTTC
CSGYRGHNEQFF
>TRBD1|TRBV5-4|TRBJ1-2|-
TGTGCCAGCAGCTTAGGATTCCGACAGGGGAACTATGGCTACACCTTC
CASSLGFRQGNYGYTF
>TRBD1|TRBV19|TRBJ2-7|-
TGTGCCAGTAGTGGTACGGGACAGGGGGCGGTCGAGCAGTACTTC
CASSGTGQGAVEQYF
>-|TRBV18|TRBJ1-1|once
TGTGCCAGCTCAGACAGGAACACTGAAGCTTTCTTT
CASSDRNTEAFF
>-|TRBV18|TRBJ2-5|-
TGTGCCAGCTCCTACTCAGGGCAAGAGACCCAGTACTTC
CASSYSGQETQYF
>-|TRBV6-5|TRBJ1-1|-
TGTGCCAGCAAGCCCGCGGCGGGCGGTGAAGCTTTCTTT
CASKPAAGGEAFF
>TRBD1|TRBV7-3|TRBJ1-1|-
TGTGCCAGCAGCCCACACCCCCCAGGACAGGCGAACACTGAAGCTTTCTTT
CASSPHPPGQANTEAFF
>-|TRBV2|TRBJ2-3|-
TGTGCCAGCACCCCCCTAGTAAACACAGATACGCAGTATTTT
CASTPLVNTDTQYF
>-|TRBV19|TRBJ1-1|-
TGTGCCAGTAGTATACGGCGGGGCAACACTGAAGCTTTCTTT
CASSIRRGNTEAFF
>-|TRBV10-3|TRBJ1-1|-
TGTGCCATCAGTGAAGGGGGGAACACTGAAGCTTTCTTT
CAISEGGNTEAFF